What follows describes a single T cell receptor beta chain. From germline, CDR1 is GTSNPN and CDR2 SVGIG (reference sequence). The CDR3 is made up of 14 amino acids. Trimming removed 2 bases at V and 0 bases at J, with 8 bases between. These data originate in a study of blood T cell repertoires in COVID-19. Study-wide background: Material from acute and convalescent COVID-19 was sourced from the United States, Italy and Spain.

Source study methods: Amplification of reference gene primers provided the estimated nucleated cell counts. Here immunoSEQ multiplex PCR was the method, and the copy in TCRdb shows in-frame clones only, minus some. V and J calls and clone size are copied from that table; D and trimming were computed from the DNA. This sample has about 280,000 clones; 85% occur once, and the top ten carry around 2.3%. Ages ranged from about 18 to 100 years, with residence in about 24 US areas. Clinical history reported by participants formed the basis on which cohorts were assigned. The receptor comes from a woman aged 45-65 years who had recovered from COVID-19. The source material was PBMCs or T cells enriched from blood (not recorded which). This chain joins TRBV30 and TRBJ1-5, with D maybe TRBD1 (6 bases). Here the CDR3 reads CAWSNRVSNQPQHF. The CDR3 DNA sequence: TGTGCCTGGAGTAACAGGGTTAGCAATCAGCCCCAGCATTTT.